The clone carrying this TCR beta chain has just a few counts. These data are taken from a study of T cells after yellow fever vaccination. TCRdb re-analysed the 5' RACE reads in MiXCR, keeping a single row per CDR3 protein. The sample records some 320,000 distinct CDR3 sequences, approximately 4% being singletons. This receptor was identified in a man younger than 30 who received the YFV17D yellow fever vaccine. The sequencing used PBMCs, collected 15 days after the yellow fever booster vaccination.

CDR3 in DNA: TGTGCCACCAGCGGGGACAGGGGGCGTTCTGAGACCCAGTACTTC. This encodes CATSGDRGRSETQYF. The chain employs TRBV15 and TRBJ2-5; TRBD1 aligns across 12 bases. Looked up from germline, CDR1 is LNHNV and CDR2 is YYDKDF (reference sequence). The CDR3 runs to 15 residues. J was trimmed by 5 bases and V by 5 bases; bases with no gene match: 6.